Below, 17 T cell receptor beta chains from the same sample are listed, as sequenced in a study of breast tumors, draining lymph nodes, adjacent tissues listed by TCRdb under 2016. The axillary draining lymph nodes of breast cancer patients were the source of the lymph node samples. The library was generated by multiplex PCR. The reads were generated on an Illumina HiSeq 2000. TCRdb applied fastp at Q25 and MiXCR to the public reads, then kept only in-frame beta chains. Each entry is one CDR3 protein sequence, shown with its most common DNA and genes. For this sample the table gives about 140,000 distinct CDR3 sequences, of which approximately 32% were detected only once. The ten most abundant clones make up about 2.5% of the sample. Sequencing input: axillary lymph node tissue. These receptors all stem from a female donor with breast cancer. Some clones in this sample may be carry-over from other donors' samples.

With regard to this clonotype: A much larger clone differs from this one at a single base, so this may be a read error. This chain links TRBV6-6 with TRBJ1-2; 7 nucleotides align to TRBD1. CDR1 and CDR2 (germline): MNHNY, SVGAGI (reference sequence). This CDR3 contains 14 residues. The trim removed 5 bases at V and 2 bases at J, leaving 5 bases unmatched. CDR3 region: CASSPGGGNYGYTF. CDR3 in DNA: TGTGCCAGCAGTCCAGGGGGTGGGAACTATGGCTACACCTTC.

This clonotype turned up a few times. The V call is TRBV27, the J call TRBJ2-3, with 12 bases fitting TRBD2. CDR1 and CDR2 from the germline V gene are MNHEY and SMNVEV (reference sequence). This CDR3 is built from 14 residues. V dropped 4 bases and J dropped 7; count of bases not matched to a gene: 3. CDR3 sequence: CASSSSGGAHTQYF. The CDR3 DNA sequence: TGTGCCAGCAGTTCTAGCGGGGGGGCTCATACGCAGTATTTT.

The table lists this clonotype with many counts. In DNA form, the CDR3 reads TGTGCCAGCAGTGACGGCCCCCAGCATTTT. Its protein is CASSDGPQHF. V gene TRBV6-6 combines with J gene TRBJ1-5; no clear D gene. Germline CDR1 and CDR2: MNHNY and SVGAGI (reference sequence). The CDR3 runs to 10 residues. V was trimmed by 5 bases and J by 10 bases, leaving 6 bases between them.

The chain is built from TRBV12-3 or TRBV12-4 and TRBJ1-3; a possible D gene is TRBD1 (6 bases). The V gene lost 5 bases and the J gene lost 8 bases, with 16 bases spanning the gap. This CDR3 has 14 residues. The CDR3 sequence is CASSPGLGGDTIYF. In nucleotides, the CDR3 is TGTGCCAGCAGTCCGGGCCTAGGGGGGGACACCATATATTTT.

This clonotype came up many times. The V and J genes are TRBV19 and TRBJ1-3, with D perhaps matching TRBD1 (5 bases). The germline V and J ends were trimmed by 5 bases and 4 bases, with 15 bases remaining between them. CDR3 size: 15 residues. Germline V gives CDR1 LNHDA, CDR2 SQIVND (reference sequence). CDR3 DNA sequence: TGTGCCAGTAGTTCCCTCGGGGGTCCAGGAAACACCATATATTTT. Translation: CASSSLGGPGNTIYF. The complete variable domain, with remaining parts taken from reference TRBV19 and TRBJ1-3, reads DGGITQSPKYLFRKEGQNVTLSCEQNLNHDAMYWYRQDPGQGLRLIYYSQIVNDFQKGDIAEGYSVSREKKESFPLTVTSAQKNPTAFYLCASSSLGGPGNTIYFGEGSWLTVV.

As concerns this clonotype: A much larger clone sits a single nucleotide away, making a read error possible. The CDR3 protein is CASRSYRMGLSTRELFF. The CDR3 DNA follows: TGTGCCAGCCGCTCGTACCGGATGGGGTTAAGCACCAGGGAGCTGTTTTTT. The chain links TRBV6-5 to TRBJ2-2; D not resolved. The CDR3 sequence is 17 residues long. Germline CDR1 is MNHEY and CDR2 is SVGAGI.

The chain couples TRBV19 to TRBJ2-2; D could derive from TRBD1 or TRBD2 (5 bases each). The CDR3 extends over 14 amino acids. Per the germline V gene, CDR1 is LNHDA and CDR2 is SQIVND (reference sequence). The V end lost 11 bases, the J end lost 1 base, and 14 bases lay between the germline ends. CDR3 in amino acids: CAGKTTGNTGELFF. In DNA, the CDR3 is TGTGCCGGTAAGACTACAGGGAACACCGGGGAGCTGTTTTTT.

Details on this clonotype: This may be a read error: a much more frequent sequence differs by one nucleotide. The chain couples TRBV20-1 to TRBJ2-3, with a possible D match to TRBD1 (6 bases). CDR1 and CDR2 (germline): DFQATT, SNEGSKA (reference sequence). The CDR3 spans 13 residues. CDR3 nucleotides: TGCAGTGCTACTCAGGGGAGTGCAGATACGCAGTGTTTT. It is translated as CSATQGSADTQCF.

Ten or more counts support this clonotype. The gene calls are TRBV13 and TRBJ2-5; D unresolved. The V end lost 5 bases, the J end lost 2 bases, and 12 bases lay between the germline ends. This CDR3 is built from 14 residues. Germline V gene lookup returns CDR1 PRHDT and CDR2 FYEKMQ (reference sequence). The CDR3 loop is CASSPPLGQETQYF. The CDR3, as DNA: TGTGCCAGCAGCCCCCCGTTGGGTCAAGAGACCCAGTACTTC. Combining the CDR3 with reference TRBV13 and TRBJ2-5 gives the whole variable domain AAGVIQSPRHLIKEKRETATLKCYPIPRHDTVYWYQQGPGQDPQFLISFYEKMQSDKGSIPDRFSAQQFSDYHSELNMSSLELGDSALYFCASSPPLGQETQYFGPGTRLLVL.

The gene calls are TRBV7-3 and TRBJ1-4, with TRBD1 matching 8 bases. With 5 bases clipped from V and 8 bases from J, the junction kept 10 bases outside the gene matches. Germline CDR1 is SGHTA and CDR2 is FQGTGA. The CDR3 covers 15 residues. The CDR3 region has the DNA TGTGCCAGCAGCCTAAATACCAGGGGGCACGAAAAACTGTTTTTT. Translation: CASSLNTRGHEKLFF.

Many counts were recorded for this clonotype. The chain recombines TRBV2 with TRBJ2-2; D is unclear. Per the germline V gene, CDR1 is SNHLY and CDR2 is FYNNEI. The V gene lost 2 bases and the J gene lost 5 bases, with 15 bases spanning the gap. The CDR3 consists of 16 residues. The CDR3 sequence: CASSEIDPLSTGELFF. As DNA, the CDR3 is TGTGCCAGCAGTGAAATAGACCCCCTATCGACCGGGGAGCTGTTTTTT.

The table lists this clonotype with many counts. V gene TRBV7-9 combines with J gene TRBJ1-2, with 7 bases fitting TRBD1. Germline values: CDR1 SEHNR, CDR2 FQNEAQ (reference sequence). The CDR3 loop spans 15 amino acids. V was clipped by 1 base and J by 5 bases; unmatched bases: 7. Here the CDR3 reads CASSLVGRGVYGYTF. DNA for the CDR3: TGTGCCAGCAGCTTAGTGGGCAGGGGGGTATATGGCTACACCTTC. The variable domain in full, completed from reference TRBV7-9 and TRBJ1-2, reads DTGVSQNPRHKITKRGQNVTFRCDPISEHNRLYWYRQTLGQGPEFLTYFQNEAQLEKSRLLSDRFSAERPKGSFSTLEIQRTEQGDSAMYLCASSLVGRGVYGYTFGSGTRLTVV.

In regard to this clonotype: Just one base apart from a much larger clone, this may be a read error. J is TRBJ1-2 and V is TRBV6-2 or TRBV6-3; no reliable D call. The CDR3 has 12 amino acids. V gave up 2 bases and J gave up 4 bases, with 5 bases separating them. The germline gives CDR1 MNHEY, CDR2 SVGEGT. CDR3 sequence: CASSYPGYGYTF. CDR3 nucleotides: TGTGCCAGCAGTTACCCCGGCTATGGCTACACCTTC.

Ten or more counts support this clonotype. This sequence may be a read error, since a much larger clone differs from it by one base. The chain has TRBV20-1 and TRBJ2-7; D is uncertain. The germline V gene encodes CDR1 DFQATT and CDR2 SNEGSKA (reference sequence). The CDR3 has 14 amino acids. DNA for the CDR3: TGCAGTGCTTCTGCTTACGGTACTTCCTCCGAGCAGTACGTC. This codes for CSASAYGTSSEQYV.

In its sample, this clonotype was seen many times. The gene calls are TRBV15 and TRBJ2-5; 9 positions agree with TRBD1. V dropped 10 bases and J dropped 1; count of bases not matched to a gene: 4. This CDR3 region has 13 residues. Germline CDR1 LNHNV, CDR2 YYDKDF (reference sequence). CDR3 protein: CAISDRGQETQYF. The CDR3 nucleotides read TGTGCCATTTCGGACAGGGGCCAAGAGACCCAGTACTTC.

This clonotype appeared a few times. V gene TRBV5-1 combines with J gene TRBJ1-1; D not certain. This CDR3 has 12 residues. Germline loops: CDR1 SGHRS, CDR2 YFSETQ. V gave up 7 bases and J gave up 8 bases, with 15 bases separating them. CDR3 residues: CASEGTGPEAFF. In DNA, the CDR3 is TGCGCCAGCGAGGGTACTGGGCCCGAAGCTTTCTTT.

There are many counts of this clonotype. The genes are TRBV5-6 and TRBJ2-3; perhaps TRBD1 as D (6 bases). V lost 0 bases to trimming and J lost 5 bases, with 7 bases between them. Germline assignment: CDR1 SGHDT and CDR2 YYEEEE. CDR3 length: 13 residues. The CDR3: CASSLEGEDTQYF. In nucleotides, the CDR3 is TGTGCCAGCAGCTTGGAGGGGGAAGATACGCAGTATTTT.